This T cell receptor beta chain came from a study of blood T cells in healthy people across ages. Study findings and constraints: Relative to aged donors, long-lived donors carried more naive CD4+ cells and displayed higher diversity.

Worth noting for this clonotype: The antigen is unknown.

At least 6 million PBMCs were isolated per sample. Then a second PCR, running roughly 7 to 11 cycles, was carried out with a sample-barcoded 5' primer and a J-beta primer mix. Each cDNA molecule was tagged by a template-switch adaptor that had 12 random nucleotides. TCRdb independently ran MiXCR on the 5' RACE reads; one entry per CDR3 protein. Here the sample spans a few hundred thousand distinct CDR3 sequences, around 27% being singletons. The TCR comes from a woman in her 70s in good health. Sequenced input: blood.

This chain's CDR3 is CASSERRVAGDEQYF. Here the CDR3 DNA reads TGTGCCAGCAGTGAACGCAGGGTGGCTGGGGACGAGCAGTACTTC. V is TRBV6-1 and J is TRBJ2-7; TRBD1 is a possible D gene (5 bases). V was shortened by 2 bases and J by 5 bases, with 16 bases between the two germline ends. This CDR3 region has 15 residues. Germline lookup yields CDR1 MNHNS and CDR2 SASEGT.